A single T cell receptor beta chain is shown here with its context. The antigen is not known. Germline values: CDR1 SNHLY, CDR2 FYNNEI. The CDR3 runs 13 residues. Germline trimming cut 10 bases from V and 5 bases from J; bases unmatched to any gene: 5. This entry belongs to a study of cytomegalovirus exposure and HLA in healthy donors. Overall study findings and caveats: As a later analysis showed, a missense DCLRE1C variant was linked to trimming of TCR beta V- and J-genes. Most subjects' HLA-A and HLA-B alleles were reportedly predicted from TCR beta sequences.

Nominal health characterized the donors when sampled, though unrecorded immune exposures were likely. Amplification used 60 Vbeta primers and 13 Jbeta primers. Sequencing was performed with immunoSEQ multiplex PCR; in TCRdb, only in-frame clones are kept and a portion is missing. The data hold more than 150,000 clones, with roughly 84% observed a single time. The chain is built from TRBV2 and TRBJ1-5, with 10 nucleotides matching TRBD1. Sequenced sample: PBMCs. The receptor was isolated from a boy between 2 and 10 years old in good health and CMV-seronegative. CDR3 nucleotide sequence: TGTGCCACCTCCGGGACAGGGGATCAGCCCCAGCATTTT. As protein: CATSGTGDQPQHF.